The T cell receptor (beta chain) described here comes from a study of T cell repertoires in cytomegalovirus infection. Whole-study results and caveats: There were HLA-C-restricted CMV-specific TCR beta clonotypes dominating the ex vivo response. Summed public TCR beta family frequency identified CMV carriers bearing the relevant HLA.

TCRdb re-derived calls from the reads in MiXCR, one entry per CDR3 protein. Of some 400,000 distinct CDR3 sequences in the sample, 15% to 20% were seen once. This clonotype was recorded a few times. The antigen is unknown. This receptor was taken from a human donor in good health (CMV status not recorded). Some clones in this sample may be carry-over from other donors' samples. Sequenced input: PBMCs.

CDR3 protein: CASSADRASYEQYF. The CDR3 DNA reads TGTGCCAGCAGTGCAGACAGGGCAAGCTACGAGCAGTACTTC. The gene calls are TRBV6-5 and TRBJ2-7; TRBD1 matches 7 bases. The CDR3 has 14 residues. CDR1 and CDR2 (germline): MNHEY, SVGAGI. With 5 bases clipped from V and 3 bases from J, the junction kept 7 bases outside the gene matches.